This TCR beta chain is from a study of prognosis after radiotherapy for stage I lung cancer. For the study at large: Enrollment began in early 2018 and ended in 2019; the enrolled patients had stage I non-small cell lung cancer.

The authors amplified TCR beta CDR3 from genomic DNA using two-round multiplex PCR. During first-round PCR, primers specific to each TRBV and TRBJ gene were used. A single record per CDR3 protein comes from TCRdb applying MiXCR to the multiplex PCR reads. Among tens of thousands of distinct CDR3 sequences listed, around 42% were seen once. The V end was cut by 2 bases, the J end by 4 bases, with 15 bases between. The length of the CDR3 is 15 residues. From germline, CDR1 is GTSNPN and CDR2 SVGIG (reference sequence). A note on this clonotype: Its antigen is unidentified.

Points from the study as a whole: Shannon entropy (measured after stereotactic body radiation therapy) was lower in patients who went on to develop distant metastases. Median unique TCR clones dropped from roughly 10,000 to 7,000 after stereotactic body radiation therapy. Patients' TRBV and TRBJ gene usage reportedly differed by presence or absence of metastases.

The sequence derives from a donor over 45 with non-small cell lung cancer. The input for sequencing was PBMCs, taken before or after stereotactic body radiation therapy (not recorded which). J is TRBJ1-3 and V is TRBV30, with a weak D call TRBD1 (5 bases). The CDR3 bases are TGTGCCTGGAGTCGAGACAGTGGGTCCGGAAACACCATATATTTT. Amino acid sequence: CAWSRDSGSGNTIYF.